These 9 T cell receptor beta chains originate from one sample sequenced in a study of brain T cells in children with intractable seizures. Regarding time point: blood from clinic visit 5 months post-surgery; TSC patient then seizure free. TCRdb's copy holds only in-frame clones and misses some; the assay was immunoSEQ multiplex PCR. The sample carries about 340,000 clones, 93% recorded once. The source material was peripheral blood, sampled approximately 5 months after surgery. Receptors originate from a boy under three years old with tuberous sclerosis and intractable seizures.

The V and J genes are TRBV27 and TRBJ1-2; 7 positions agree with TRBD1. This CDR3 is 14 amino acids long. Germline CDR1 is MNHEY and CDR2 is SMNVEV (reference sequence). V gave up 0 bases and J gave up 5 bases; unmatched junction bases: 3. CDR3 in DNA: TGTGCCAGCAGTTTATCTGCAGGGGGGTATGGCTACACCTTC. It translates to CASSLSAGGYGYTF.

The chain is built from TRBV30 and TRBJ1-2, with D maybe TRBD1 (6 bases). CDR3 length equals 14 residues. V was clipped by 8 bases and J by 0 bases, with 16 bases between them. In germline, CDR1 is GTSNPN, CDR2 SVGIG (reference sequence). This CDR3 reads CAQLAGETNYGYTF. The CDR3 DNA sequence: TGTGCCCAACTTGCAGGGGAGACTAACTATGGCTACACCTTC.

This clone occurred once. The V gene is TRBV11-2, the J gene TRBJ1-2; D possibly corresponds to TRBD1 (5 bases). The CDR3 has 14 amino acids. V was cut by 4 bases and J by 3 bases, with 12 bases left in between. The germline V gene has CDR1 SGHAT and CDR2 FQNNGV. The CDR3 sequence is CASSSWGVDYGYTF. CDR3 bases: TGTGCCAGCAGCTCCTGGGGGGTCGACTATGGCTACACCTTC.

A single count supports this clone. The gene calls are TRBV6-5 and TRBJ1-4; D might be TRBD1 (6 bases). Trimming took 4 bases from V and 6 from J, leaving 9 bases between them. This CDR3 has 13 amino acids. The germline V gene encodes CDR1 MNHEY and CDR2 SVGAGI. The CDR3 sequence is CASSLRGDEKLFF. The CDR3 coding sequence is TGTGCCAGCAGTTTAAGGGGGGATGAAAAACTGTTTTTT.

V gene TRBV30 combines with J gene TRBJ1-2; 7 positions agree with TRBD1. From germline, CDR1 is GTSNPN and CDR2 SVGIG (reference sequence). Germline trimming cut 2 bases from V and 8 bases from J; bases unmatched to any gene: 5. The CDR3 runs to 12 residues. CDR3 bases: TGTGCCTGGAGTACGACAGGGTTAGGCTACACCTTC. This encodes CAWSTTGLGYTF.

Note on this clone: One end of the junction fails to match germline, which may point to a read error. The rearrangement links TRBV7-7 to TRBJ2-5, with 7 positions matching TRBD2. Germline V gene lookup returns CDR1 SSHAT and CDR2 FNYEAQ (reference sequence). The CDR3 has 15 amino acids. CDR3 nucleotides: TGTGCTAGCAGCTTCCCTAGCGGTGAAGGGGAGACCCAGTACTTC. Translation gives CASSFPSGEGETQYF. Combining the CDR3 with reference TRBV7-7 and TRBJ2-5 gives the whole variable domain GAGVSQSPRYKVTKRGQDVTLRCDPISSHATLYWYQQALGQGPEFLTYFNYEAQPDKSGLPSDRFSAERPEGSISTLTIQRTEQRDSAMYRCASSFPSGEGETQYFGPGTRLLVL.

This clone was observed a few times. The chain is built from TRBV6-6 and TRBJ1-1; tentative D call: TRBD1 (6 bases). The germline gives CDR1 MNHNY, CDR2 SVGAGI (reference sequence). V shed 6 bases and J shed 7 bases, with 6 bases lying between them. CDR3 size: 10 residues. CDR3: CASRDSEAFF. The DNA of the CDR3 is TGTGCCAGCAGGGACAGTGAAGCTTTCTTT.

CDR3 amino acids: CASSYSLVNYGYTF. CDR3 bases: TGTGCCAGCAGTTACTCGTTAGTTAACTATGGCTACACCTTC. The rearrangement uses TRBV6-6 and TRBJ1-2; D gene uncertain. V shed 0 bases and J shed 1 base, with 6 bases lying between them. The CDR3 loop spans 14 amino acids. Germline assignment: CDR1 MNHNY and CDR2 SVGAGI (reference sequence).

The chain recombines TRBV6-5 with TRBJ1-1; D might be TRBD1 (6 bases). Germline V gene sequence: CDR1 MNHEY, CDR2 SVGAGI. This CDR3 spans 12 amino acids. This CDR3 is CATTGLNTEAFF. CDR3 nucleotides: TGTGCAACTACAGGGTTGAACACTGAAGCTTTCTTT.